This TCR beta chain was captured by sequencing in a study of blood T cell repertoires in COVID-19. On the study more broadly: T cells, B-cell-depleted T cells, or PBMCs supplied cDNA or gDNA.

This CDR3 comprises 18 residues. The J segment lost 4 bases and the V segment lost 0 bases, leaving 14 bases of the junction unmatched. Germline values: CDR1 GTSNPN, CDR2 SVGIG (reference sequence). Sequencing used immunoSEQ multiplex PCR; TCRdb keeps in-frame clones, though not all of them. The table shows about 270,000 clones, with around nine tenths occurring only once. Cohorts were assigned according to the clinical history that participants reported. This chain uses TRBV30 with TRBJ2-2, with TRBD2 matching over 7 bases. Sequencing was done on a sample of PBMCs or T cells enriched from blood (not recorded which). The TCR originated in a young woman who had recovered from COVID-19. The CDR3 DNA sequence: TGTGCCTGGAGTGTAATATTCATGTCTAGCGGATCCACCGGGGAGCTGTTTTTT. Its protein is CAWSVIFMSSGSTGELFF.